The 29 T cell receptor beta chains below were found in one sample sequenced in a study of cytomegalovirus exposure and HLA in healthy donors. Researchers ran the PCR with 60 Vbeta and 13 Jbeta primers. Here immunoSEQ multiplex PCR was the method, and the copy in TCRdb shows in-frame clones only, minus some. The data show roughly 93,000 clones, approximately 72% seen once. Sequencing was performed on PBMCs. The origin of the receptors is a young man in good health and CMV-seropositive.

The rearrangement uses TRBV27 and TRBJ1-5, with 8 bases identical to TRBD1. CDR3 length: 14 amino acids. Germline CDR1 and CDR2: MNHEY and SMNVEV (reference sequence). V lost 1 base to trimming and J lost 6 bases; unmatched junction nucleotides: 2. DNA for the CDR3: TGTGCCAGCAGTTTATACAGGGGGGGTCAGCCCCAGCATTTT. Its translation is CASSLYRGGQPQHF.

The chain recombines TRBV2 with TRBJ1-6; tentatively, D is TRBD1 (6 bases). Trimming stripped 0 bases from V and 11 bases from J, with 11 bases between. Germline assignment: CDR1 SNHLY and CDR2 FYNNEI. The CDR3 has 14 amino acids. CDR3 coding DNA: TGTGCCAGCAGTGAAGCGCAGGGGAGGGCACCCCTCCACTTT. This encodes CASSEAQGRAPLHF.

This clone has more than one count but fewer than ten. This chain uses TRBV7-8 with TRBJ2-1, with 7 bases matching TRBD1. Germline V lookup: CDR1 SGHVS, CDR2 FQNEAQ. This CDR3 has 16 residues. With V trimmed by 4 bases and J by 1 base, 7 bases remained unmatched. The chain's CDR3 is CASSYQDRESYNEQFF. The CDR3 DNA follows: TGTGCCAGCAGCTATCAAGACAGGGAGTCCTACAATGAGCAGTTCTTC.

This rearrangement joins TRBV7-2 to TRBJ2-1; 7 bases agree with TRBD2. CDR1 is SGHTA, CDR2 FQGNSA, per germline. The CDR3 sequence is 16 residues long. V shed 4 bases, J shed 2 bases, and the junction held 8 bases outside the gene matches. CDR3 nucleotides: TGTGCCAGCAGCTCCCTCCGGGGGGACCCCTACAATGAGCAGTTCTTC. Translating it yields CASSSLRGDPYNEQFF.

This chain uses TRBV27 with TRBJ1-2, with TRBD1 as a possible D gene (6 bases). The CDR3 runs to 12 residues. V gave up 6 bases and J gave up 8 bases, with 13 bases separating them. Germline assignment: CDR1 MNHEY and CDR2 SMNVEV (reference sequence). The CDR3 sequence is CASRFGTGGYTF. CDR3 DNA: TGTGCCAGCAGGTTTGGAACAGGGGGCTACACCTTC.

This chain joins TRBV19 and TRBJ2-7, with D possibly matching TRBD1 (6 bases). The length of the CDR3 is 13 residues. V was pared by 4 bases and J by 1 base, with 8 bases between. CDR1 is LNHDA and CDR2 is SQIVND in the germline V gene (reference sequence). This CDR3 is CASSRGQSYEQYF. The DNA for the CDR3 is TGTGCCAGTAGTAGAGGACAGTCCTACGAGCAGTACTTC.

The chain joins TRBV7-3 to TRBJ2-1; 11 bases map to TRBD2. The germline V gene encodes CDR1 SGHTA and CDR2 FQGTGA. The CDR3 spans 20 residues. Trimming at V came to 0 bases and at J to 5 bases, leaving 15 bases not matched to a gene. The CDR3 region is CASSLTADNRLAGGNNEQFF. The DNA for the CDR3 is TGTGCCAGCAGCTTAACGGCCGATAACCGGTTAGCGGGGGGGAACAATGAGCAGTTCTTC.

The chain combines TRBV5-1 with TRBJ2-5; D gene unclear. Germline CDR1 reads SGHRS; CDR2 reads YFSETQ. The CDR3 has 13 amino acids. V lost 0 bases to trimming and J lost 1 base, with 4 bases between them. CDR3 DNA: TGCGCCAGCAGCTTGGCCTCCCAAGAGACCCAGTACTTC. Its protein is CASSLASQETQYF.

The chain recombines TRBV19 with TRBJ1-5, with D uncertain. Trimming took off 4 bases at V and 0 bases at J, with 13 bases between the two ends. The CDR3 has 16 amino acids. Germline assignment: CDR1 LNHDA and CDR2 SQIVND (reference sequence). CDR3 protein: CASSKTSGISNQPQHF. The CDR3, as DNA: TGTGCCAGTAGTAAGACCAGCGGAATTAGCAATCAGCCCCAGCATTTT.

This chain uses TRBV2 with TRBJ1-1; D is undetermined. The length of the CDR3 is 14 residues. Between the trimmed V and J ends, which lost 2 bases and 0 bases, there was a span of 7 bases. Germline CDR1 reads SNHLY; CDR2 reads FYNNEI. This CDR3 is CASSETNMNTEAFF. The CDR3 region has the DNA TGTGCCAGCAGTGAAACGAACATGAACACTGAAGCTTTCTTT. The entire variable domain, with the rest obtained from reference TRBV2 and TRBJ1-1, is as follows: EPEVTQTPSHQVTQMGQEVILRCVPISNHLYFYWYRQILGQKVEFLVSFYNNEISEKSEIFDDQFSVERPDGSNFTLKIRSTKLEDSAMYFCASSETNMNTEAFFGQGTRLTVV.

In DNA form, the CDR3 reads TGTGCCTGGAGTACTACGGGGGATTCACCCCTCCACTTT. Its protein is CAWSTTGDSPLHF. The J gene is TRBJ1-6, the V gene TRBV30; tentative D call: TRBD1 (5 bases). The CDR3 loop spans 13 amino acids. Germline lookup yields CDR1 GTSNPN and CDR2 SVGIG (reference sequence). V dropped 2 bases and J dropped 8 bases, with 10 bases sitting between them.

This rearrangement joins TRBV28 to TRBJ2-1; 8 bases map to TRBD2. Looked up from germline, CDR1 is MDHEN and CDR2 is SYDVKM. V was clipped by 6 bases and J by 8 bases; unmatched bases: 15. CDR3 size: 16 residues. CDR3 DNA: TGTGCCAGCAGCCCACCTCACCCGGGAGGGAGATATGAGCAGTTCTTC. Translating gives CASSPPHPGGRYEQFF.

The V gene is TRBV5-1, the J gene TRBJ1-3; a possible D gene is TRBD1 (6 bases). The germline V gene encodes CDR1 SGHRS and CDR2 YFSETQ. With 5 bases removed from V and 0 bases from J, the gap between germline ends came to 15 bases. The CDR3 covers 16 residues. The CDR3 loop is CASSPTGGASGNTIYF. In nucleotides, the CDR3 is TGCGCCAGCAGTCCTACCGGGGGGGCCTCTGGAAACACCATATATTTT. The entire variable domain, with the rest obtained from reference TRBV5-1 and TRBJ1-3, is as follows: KAGVTQTPRYLIKTRGQQVTLSCSPISGHRSVSWYQQTPGQGLQFLFEYFSETQRNKGNFPGRFSGRQFSNSRSEMNVSTLELGDSALYLCASSPTGGASGNTIYFGEGSWLTVV.

J is TRBJ2-2 and V is TRBV6-5; 9 nucleotides match TRBD2. Unmatched junction bases numbered 3, after V lost 6 bases and J lost 1 base. This CDR3 region has 15 residues. The germline CDR1 and CDR2 sequences are MNHEY and SVGAGI. The CDR3 DNA reads as TGTGCCAGCAGGTTTAGCGGGGGGAACACCGGGGAGCTGTTTTTT. This translates into CASRFSGGNTGELFF.

This clone was recorded once. V is TRBV19 and J is TRBJ1-1; D possibly corresponds to TRBD1 (6 bases). V was clipped by 6 bases and J by 4 bases, with 21 bases between them. Germline-derived CDR1 and CDR2 are LNHDA and SQIVND (reference sequence). The CDR3 spans 16 residues. The chain's CDR3 is CASREPGHQGSTEAFF. CDR3 nucleotide sequence: TGTGCCAGTAGGGAACCGGGACATCAGGGGTCCACTGAAGCTTTCTTT.

The table lists this clone with a count of one. The V call is TRBV19, the J call TRBJ1-5; 11 nucleotides agree with TRBD1. V was clipped by 7 bases and J by 0 bases; unmatched bases: 8. CDR3 size: 17 residues. Looked up from germline, CDR1 is LNHDA and CDR2 is SQIVND (reference sequence). CDR3: CASKKDRGPYSNQPQHF. In nucleotides, the CDR3 is TGTGCCAGTAAAAAGGACAGGGGGCCATATAGCAATCAGCCCCAGCATTTT.

This clone was seen once. This chain joins TRBV14 and TRBJ1-2; 8 bases align to TRBD1. The CDR3 consists of 14 residues. Germline V lookup: CDR1 SGHDN, CDR2 FVKESK. Germline trimming cut 4 bases from V and 2 bases from J; bases unmatched to any gene: 3. The CDR3 nucleotides read TGTGCCAGCAGCCCAGGGGGCCTAAACTATGGCTACACCTTC. Encoded protein: CASSPGGLNYGYTF.

This clone was seen only once. The rearrangement uses TRBV6-6 and TRBJ1-2, with TRBD1 matching over 9 bases. The CDR3 is 14 amino acids. The junction had 4 bases not matched to a gene; V was cut back by 6 bases and J by 2 bases. The germline V gene has CDR1 MNHNY and CDR2 SVGAGI (reference sequence). Written as DNA, the CDR3 is TGTGCCAGCAGGCCGGGACAGGGCAACTATGGCTACACCTTC. Translating it yields CASRPGQGNYGYTF.

The V gene is TRBV4-2, the J gene TRBJ2-1; D gene ambiguous. The germline V gene has CDR1 LGHNA and CDR2 YNFKEQ. The CDR3 spans 16 residues. The germline V and J ends were trimmed by 0 bases and 0 bases, with 9 bases remaining between them. In DNA form, the CDR3 reads TGTGCCAGCAGCCAAGAAGCCACGAGCTCCTACAATGAGCAGTTCTTC. It specifies CASSQEATSSYNEQFF.

The chain couples TRBV9 to TRBJ2-7; 7 bases match TRBD1. The germline V gene has CDR1 SGDLS and CDR2 YYNGEE. Germline trimming cut 3 bases from V and 5 bases from J; bases unmatched to any gene: 8. This CDR3 comprises 14 residues. For the CDR3, the DNA is TGTGCCAGCAGCGGCCGGGACAGCTTCCACGAGCAGTACTTC. Translated, it gives CASSGRDSFHEQYF.

The CDR3 protein is CASSLITPTGVNEKLFF. CDR3 nucleotides: TGTGCCAGCAGTTTAATTACCCCGACAGGGGTGAATGAAAAACTGTTTTTT. The chain couples TRBV27 to TRBJ1-4; TRBD1 matches 8 bases. Germline values: CDR1 MNHEY, CDR2 SMNVEV (reference sequence). Trimming cost V 2 bases and J 5 bases; bases outside gene matches: 10. This CDR3 region has 17 residues. The complete variable domain, with remaining parts taken from reference TRBV27 and TRBJ1-4, reads EAQVTQNPRYLITVTGKKLTVTCSQNMNHEYMSWYRQDPGLGLRQIYYSMNVEVTDKGDVPEGYKVSRKEKRNFPLILESPSPNQTSLYFCASSLITPTGVNEKLFFGSGTQLSVL.

The chain joins TRBV29-1 to TRBJ2-3, with TRBD2 matching 8 bases. From germline, CDR1 is SQVTM and CDR2 ANQGSEA. Germline trimming cut 4 bases from V and 6 bases from J; bases unmatched to any gene: 0. This CDR3 is 11 amino acids long. The CDR3 DNA reads as TGCAGCGTTGGACTAGCGGATACGCAGTATTTT. This codes for CSVGLADTQYF.

This clone was counted only a few times. The chain uses TRBV10-3 and TRBJ1-1; possibly TRBD1 for D (5 bases). Germline V lookup: CDR1 ENHRY, CDR2 SYGVKD. V lost 8 bases and J 1 base, leaving 8 bases between the germline ends. This CDR3 is 12 amino acids long. The CDR3 nucleotides read TGTGCCATCCTGGGGCAGAACACTGAAGCTTTCTTT. Translated: CAILGQNTEAFF.

The rearrangement links TRBV5-1 to TRBJ2-1; D may be TRBD1 (6 bases). The CDR3 extends over 12 amino acids. Trimming pared 6 bases from V and 5 bases from J, leaving 9 bases between. Germline V CDR1 and CDR2: SGHRS, YFSETQ. This chain's CDR3 is CASNEGDNEQFF. The CDR3 bases are TGCGCCAGCAACGAGGGGGACAATGAGCAGTTCTTC.

The rearrangement uses TRBV6-6 and TRBJ2-6, with 7 nucleotides matching TRBD1. In germline, CDR1 is MNHNY, CDR2 SVGAGI (reference sequence). The length of the CDR3 is 15 residues. The V segment lost 6 bases and the J segment 2 bases; nucleotides outside the gene matches: 4. The CDR3 DNA is TGTGCCAGCAGCGTAACAGGGGCTGGGGCCAACGTCCTGACTTTC. Translating it yields CASSVTGAGANVLTF.

The J gene is TRBJ2-1, the V gene TRBV7-9; the D gene is possibly TRBD2 (5 bases). V was cut by 0 bases and J by 10 bases, with 7 bases left in between. The V gene's germline CDR1 is SEHNR and CDR2 FQNEAQ (reference sequence). The CDR3 spans 12 residues. The CDR3 sequence is CASSLADWEQFF. The CDR3 DNA reads TGTGCCAGCAGCTTAGCGGACTGGGAGCAGTTCTTC.

The CDR3: CASRLTVNEQFF. CDR3 coding DNA: TGTGCCAGCAGGTTGACAGTGAATGAGCAGTTCTTC. The rearrangement links TRBV28 to TRBJ2-1; TRBD1 might be the D (5 bases). Germline V gene lookup returns CDR1 MDHEN and CDR2 SYDVKM. This CDR3 has 12 amino acids. V lost 6 bases, J lost 7 bases, and 10 bases lay in between.

This chain connects TRBV10-3 to TRBJ1-2; the match to TRBD1 covers 9 bases. The germline CDR1 and CDR2 sequences are ENHRY and SYGVKD. The CDR3 runs to 14 residues. The J segment lost 8 bases and the V segment lost 6 bases, leaving 10 bases of the junction unmatched. CDR3 sequence reads: CAIRGEQGAGGYTF. Written as DNA, the CDR3 is TGTGCCATCAGGGGGGAACAGGGGGCCGGCGGCTACACCTTC.

The gene calls are TRBV5-4 and TRBJ2-7, with 12 positions matching TRBD1. V lost 4 bases to trimming and J lost 6 bases; unmatched junction nucleotides: 5. Germline lookup yields CDR1 SGHNT and CDR2 YYREEE (reference sequence). The CDR3 sequence is 14 residues long. The CDR3 DNA sequence: TGTGCCAGCAGCCCGGGACAGGGGGCTGCCGAGCAGTACTTC. It codes for CASSPGQGAAEQYF.